The clone carrying this T cell receptor beta chain was counted at least ten times. Its antigen is unknown. Germline CDR1 is KGHSH and CDR2 is LQKENI. V gave up 0 bases and J gave up 1 base, with 3 bases separating them. The length of the CDR3 is 13 residues. This sample is part of a study of T cells in Graves' hyperthyroidism and ophthalmopathy. Regarding the study as a whole: Most thyroid clonotypes expanded above 0.001 appeared in blood too.

Amplification targeted TCR beta CDR3 regions from RNA transcripts. The HTBI primer set drove a first-round RT-PCR of the TCR CDR3. One entry per CDR3 protein results from TCRdb running MiXCR on the multiplex PCR reads. In the table there are under 550,000 distinct CDR3 sequences, about an eighth of which are singletons. The gene calls are TRBV18 and TRBJ1-1; D call uncertain. The TCR comes from a woman aged 18 to 35 with Graves' hyperthyroidism. Sequenced material: blood. The CDR3 DNA follows: TGTGCCAGCTCACCACCACAGAACACTGAAGCTTTCTTT. It codes for CASSPPQNTEAFF.